Below, 10 T cell receptor beta chains from the same sample are listed, as sequenced in a study of T-cell memory formation after mild COVID-19. TCRdb recomputed calls from the 5' RACE reads with MiXCR, one row per CDR3 protein. The table lists about 84,000 distinct CDR3 sequences, about 15% of them singletons, with 31% in the top ten. Sequencing input: PBMCs or a T cell subset sorted from them (not recorded which). The source of these receptors is an adult woman who had mild COVID-19 (a few samples of this study predate the infection). Cell type and time point are not known.

The V call is TRBV12-3 or TRBV12-4, the J call TRBJ2-7; no definite D call. V lost 5 bases and J lost 6, with 8 bases in between. The CDR3 contains 11 residues. The CDR3 DNA follows: TGTGCCAGCAGTCCCGGTGTCGAGCAGTACTTC. The encoded protein is CASSPGVEQYF.

Only a few counts were recorded for this clonotype. The rearrangement joins TRBV7-2 to TRBJ2-7; D unclear. Trimming took off 2 bases at V and 3 bases at J, with 8 bases between the two ends. The CDR3 contains 13 residues. Germline CDR1 reads SGHTA; CDR2 reads FQGNSA. CDR3 nucleotide sequence: TGTGCCAGCAGCTTATACCTAAACTACGAGCAGTACTTC. Translation: CASSLYLNYEQYF.

The chain employs TRBV30 and TRBJ1-4; 10 nucleotides align to TRBD1. The junction had 5 bases not matched to a gene; V was cut back by 6 bases and J by 7 bases. In germline, CDR1 is GTSNPN, CDR2 SVGIG (reference sequence). The CDR3 is 13 amino acids. The CDR3 DNA reads as TGTGCCTGCCTCGGGACAGGGGTTGAAAAACTGTTTTTT. Translating it yields CACLGTGVEKLFF.

This sequence joins TRBV7-9 and TRBJ2-1; tentatively, D is TRBD2 (6 bases). CDR3 size: 13 residues. From germline, CDR1 is SEHNR and CDR2 FQNEAQ (reference sequence). Trimming left V 5 bases short and J 5 bases short, with 10 bases between. The CDR3: CASSGPGDNEQFF. Here the CDR3 DNA reads TGTGCCAGCAGCGGGCCGGGAGACAATGAGCAGTTCTTC.

This clonotype showed up many times. The chain uses TRBV7-8 and TRBJ2-3; TRBD2 matches 7 bases. Per germline, CDR1 SGHVS and CDR2 FQNEAQ. The CDR3 spans 14 residues. J gave up 5 bases and V 1 base, and 3 bases lay outside the gene matches. The CDR3 coding sequence is TGTGCCAGCAGCTTAGGCGGGGGTGGAGATACGCAGTATTTT. Translated: CASSLGGGGDTQYF.

The chain combines TRBV12-3 or TRBV12-4 with TRBJ2-5; 12 nucleotides line up with TRBD2. The trim removed 6 bases at V and 4 bases at J, leaving 12 bases unmatched. The CDR3 spans 17 residues. The DNA of the CDR3 is TGTGCCAGCAGGTCTAGACTAGCGGGAGTTTCGGGAGAGACCCAGTACTTC. The encoded protein is CASRSRLAGVSGETQYF.

V and J are TRBV10-3 and TRBJ1-2; D gene unclear. V lost 10 bases and J 6 bases, leaving 15 bases between the germline ends. This CDR3 contains 12 residues. The germline V gene encodes CDR1 ENHRY and CDR2 SYGVKD. CDR3 residues: CATSLSGDGYTF. CDR3 in DNA: TGTGCCACCTCCTTGAGCGGAGATGGCTACACCTTC.

The chain recombines TRBV29-1 with TRBJ2-7, with D perhaps matching TRBD2 (5 bases). In germline, CDR1 is SQVTM, CDR2 ANQGSEA. The CDR3 runs 12 residues. The V end lost 4 bases, the J end lost 6 bases, and 13 bases lay between the germline ends. Here the CDR3 reads CSVGGGWAEQYF. The DNA for the CDR3 is TGCAGCGTTGGAGGCGGGTGGGCCGAGCAGTACTTC.

V gene TRBV4-3 combines with J gene TRBJ2-1, with 14 bases fitting TRBD2. The V segment lost 0 bases and the J segment 8 bases; nucleotides outside the gene matches: 6. Germline V CDR1 and CDR2: LGHNA, YSLEER. This CDR3 region has 17 residues. DNA of the CDR3: TGCGCCAGCAGCCAAGATATGGGGACTAGCGGGAGCGATGAGCAGTTCTTC. Translation gives CASSQDMGTSGSDEQFF.

This clonotype was counted a few times. This chain joins TRBV5-1 and TRBJ2-7; 9 bases match TRBD1. Germline values: CDR1 SGHRS, CDR2 YFSETQ. The CDR3 is 15 residues long. The V segment lost 2 bases and the J segment 1 base; nucleotides outside the gene matches: 4. The CDR3 DNA sequence: TGCGCCAGCAGCTTAACGACAGGGGGGTCCTACGAGCAGTACTTC. Protein: CASSLTTGGSYEQYF.